Reported below is one T cell receptor (beta chain). A second PCR, run for about 7 to 11 cycles, used a sample-barcoded 5' primer plus a J-beta primer mix. TCRdb re-called the 5' RACE reads with MiXCR, one entry per CDR3 protein. The sample lists 1.5 million to 1.8 million distinct CDR3 sequences, roughly 43% occurring once. The record originates from a study of blood T cells in healthy people across ages. V lost 4 bases to trimming and J lost 7 bases, with 11 bases between them. The CDR3 extends over 14 amino acids. Germline V lookup: CDR1 MGHDK, CDR2 SYGVNS. Sequenced sample: blood. This chain joins TRBV25-1 and TRBJ1-6, with D possibly being TRBD1 (5 bases). This clonotype was obtained from a woman aged 18-30 years in good health. The CDR3 nucleotides read TGTGCCAGCAGTGGGGCAAACAGGAATTCACCCCTCCACTTT. It translates to CASSGANRNSPLHF.